This entry lists 12 T cell receptor beta chains sequenced from one sample in a study of cytomegalovirus exposure and HLA in healthy donors. A multiplex PCR was run with 60 Vbeta primers and 13 Jbeta primers. TCRdb's copy holds only in-frame clones and misses some; the assay was immunoSEQ multiplex PCR. The repertoire holds 150,000 to 200,000 clones, with about 84% as singletons. Sequenced: PBMCs. Source of these receptors: a man aged 50 or older in good health and CMV-seropositive.

This sequence joins TRBV7-6 and TRBJ1-2, with 10 bases aligning to TRBD1. The trim removed 2 bases at V and 4 bases at J, leaving 7 bases unmatched. The CDR3 covers 16 residues. CDR1 is SGHVS and CDR2 is FNYEAQ in the germline V gene. CDR3 protein: CASSLPRQGACYGYTF. CDR3 in DNA: TGTGCCAGCAGCTTACCGAGACAGGGGGCTTGCTATGGCTACACCTTC.

Regarding this clone: The sample contains more than one DNA sequence encoding this CDR3. This rearrangement joins TRBV15 to TRBJ1-1; 8 nucleotides align to TRBD1. The CDR3 contains 13 residues. The germline CDR1 and CDR2 sequences are LNHNV and YYDKDF (reference sequence). V lost 0 bases, J lost 12 bases, and 6 bases stayed unmatched. The CDR3 here is CATSRDRTGLSFF. Written as DNA, the CDR3 is TGTGCCACCAGCAGAGATAGGACAGGGTTATCTTTCTTT.

CDR3 sequence (DNA): TGTGCCAGCAGCGTAGTGGGGGGAGGGAACACTGAAGCTTTCTTT. Its translation is CASSVVGGGNTEAFF. The chain couples TRBV9 to TRBJ1-1, with TRBD1 as a possible D gene (5 bases). The CDR3 is 15 amino acids. Per germline, CDR1 SGDLS and CDR2 YYNGEE. Deletions cut 0 bases from V and 1 base from J, with 10 bases between.

The chain has TRBV30 and TRBJ1-6; 8 bases line up with TRBD1. CDR1 is GTSNPN and CDR2 is SVGIG in the germline V gene (reference sequence). The CDR3 contains 16 residues. V shed 5 bases and J 0 bases; nucleotides not matched to a gene: 6. The CDR3 is CAWEDRGGSYNSPLHF. The CDR3 DNA reads as TGTGCCTGGGAAGACAGGGGTGGCTCCTATAATTCACCCCTCCACTTT.

The chain is built from TRBV6-1 and TRBJ1-6; TRBD1 is a possible D gene (5 bases). CDR3 length: 13 residues. Per germline, CDR1 MNHNS and CDR2 SASEGT. The V and J ends lost 8 bases and 9 bases respectively, with 14 bases between them. The CDR3 is CASGGLRSSPLHF. The CDR3 region has the DNA TGTGCCAGCGGGGGACTGCGGAGTTCACCCCTCCACTTT.

This chain links TRBV19 with TRBJ2-2, with 7 bases aligning to TRBD1. CDR3 length: 17 amino acids. The germline gives CDR1 LNHDA, CDR2 SQIVND (reference sequence). After removal of 0 bases from V and 4 bases from J, the junction contained 8 bases not matched to a gene. The CDR3 loop is CASSIEGQWALTGELFF. As DNA, the CDR3 is TGTGCCAGTAGTATAGAGGGACAGTGGGCTCTCACCGGGGAGCTGTTTTTT.

The chain carries TRBV30 and TRBJ2-7, with TRBD2 as a possible D gene (6 bases). Germline CDR1 GTSNPN, CDR2 SVGIG (reference sequence). The CDR3 runs 11 residues. The V end lost 5 bases, the J end lost 6 bases, and 11 bases lay between the germline ends. CDR3 residues: CAWGRDSEQYF. The DNA for the CDR3 is TGTGCCTGGGGCCGGGACTCCGAGCAGTACTTC.

The V and J genes are TRBV5-1 and TRBJ2-1; 7 nucleotides match TRBD2. Germline trimming cut 0 bases from V and 9 bases from J; bases unmatched to any gene: 6. The CDR3 consists of 14 residues. Per germline, CDR1 SGHRS and CDR2 YFSETQ. CDR3 in amino acids: CASSLEAGPSEQFF. The CDR3 DNA reads TGCGCCAGCAGCTTGGAAGCGGGGCCTAGTGAGCAGTTCTTC.

This chain uses TRBV7-3 with TRBJ1-2; no clear D. Trimming removed 2 bases at V and 4 bases at J, with 8 bases between. Germline CDR1 SGHTA, CDR2 FQGTGA. The CDR3 has 13 residues. As DNA, the CDR3 is TGTGCCAGCAGCTTATCGCCGGGCTATGGCTACACCTTC. Translated, it gives CASSLSPGYGYTF.

The chain recombines TRBV19 with TRBJ2-7; a weak D match, TRBD1 (6 bases). The CDR3 has 13 amino acids. The ends were cut back, 5 bases at V and 4 bases at J, with 12 bases in the middle. From germline, CDR1 is LNHDA and CDR2 SQIVND (reference sequence). The CDR3 protein is CASSAWDTYEQYF. The CDR3 DNA reads TGTGCCAGTAGTGCTTGGGACACTTACGAGCAGTACTTC.

This clone was seen only once. V usage is TRBV5-1 and J usage is TRBJ2-1, with 7 bases that match TRBD2. This CDR3 comprises 14 residues. Germline trimming cut 6 bases from V and 2 bases from J; bases unmatched to any gene: 5. Germline assignment: CDR1 SGHRS and CDR2 YFSETQ. CDR3 in DNA: TGCGCCAGCACCTCGGCGGGGGCCTACAATGAGCAGTTCTTC. Its translation: CASTSAGAYNEQFF.

The V call is TRBV6-1, the J call TRBJ2-7; a weak D match, TRBD1 (6 bases). Germline values: CDR1 MNHNS, CDR2 SASEGT. The CDR3 has 16 residues. The V and J ends lost 0 bases and 2 bases respectively, with 14 bases between them. The CDR3 DNA reads TGTGCCAGCAGTGAAGCAGGGGGTAGTGGGCCCTACGAGCAGTACTTC. Its translation is CASSEAGGSGPYEQYF.